The 23 T cell receptor beta chains in this list originate from one sample, sequenced in a study of T cells in tumors after PD-1 blockade (dated by TCRdb to the late 2010s). The time point label of this sample denotes: after anti-PD-1 therapy. Library preparation used the immunoSEQ multiplex PCR assay. The immuneACCESS repertoire file appears here via TCRdb, limited to in-frame rearrangements. These files lack a portion of the clones; in checked studies, under half of the deficit traces to unresolved V genes, and the cause of the others is not known. This sample holds tens of thousands of clones; 74% were observed only once. About 4.4% of the sample rests with the top ten. Sample: PBMCs, taken after anti-PD-1 treatment. Receptors were obtained from a human donor with basal cell carcinoma.

J is TRBJ2-1 and V is TRBV27; D may be TRBD2 (6 bases). Germline V gene data show CDR1 as MNHEY and CDR2 as SMNVEV (reference sequence). The CDR3 sequence is 14 residues long. V shed 8 bases and J shed 4 bases, with 15 bases lying between them. In DNA form, the CDR3 reads TGTGCCAGCGGCAGACCGGGACTTTACAATGAGCAGTTCTTC. Its translation is CASGRPGLYNEQFF.

J is TRBJ1-6 and V is TRBV7-9; 7 bases are shared with TRBD1. The CDR3 consists of 16 residues. With V trimmed by 3 bases and J by 5 bases, 7 bases remained unmatched. Germline V gene data show CDR1 as SEHNR and CDR2 as FQNEAQ (reference sequence). The CDR3: CASSLVYGTDNSPLHF. CDR3 nucleotides: TGTGCCAGCAGCTTGGTATACGGGACAGATAATTCACCCCTCCACTTT. The whole variable domain, remainder taken from reference TRBV7-9 and TRBJ1-6, is DTGVSQNPRHKITKRGQNVTFRCDPISEHNRLYWYRQTLGQGPEFLTYFQNEAQLEKSRLLSDRFSAERPKGSFSTLEIQRTEQGDSAMYLCASSLVYGTDNSPLHFGNGTRLTVT.

The sample holds one count of this clone. The V gene is TRBV19, the J gene TRBJ2-5, with 7 bases identical to TRBD2. CDR3 length equals 15 residues. The V and J ends lost 1 base and 4 bases, in that order; junction bases with no gene match: 6. Germline CDR1 LNHDA, CDR2 SQIVND (reference sequence). CDR3 sequence reads: CASSIGQRGRETQYF. CDR3 coding DNA: TGTGCCAGTAGTATAGGCCAGCGGGGAAGAGAGACCCAGTACTTC.

This chain connects TRBV9 to TRBJ2-7, with 13 bases aligning to TRBD2. The ends lost 4 bases at V and 2 bases at J; junction bases unmatched: 6. The germline gives CDR1 SGDLS, CDR2 YYNGEE. The CDR3 length is 16 residues. The CDR3 nucleotides read TGTGCCAGCAGCCTCGGACTAGCGGGGGCGACCTACGAGCAGTACTTC. Translation gives CASSLGLAGATYEQYF. Using reference TRBV9 and TRBJ2-7 for the parts outside the CDR3, the full variable domain is DSGVTQTPKHLITATGQRVTLRCSPRSGDLSVYWYQQSLDQGLQFLIQYYNGEERAKGNILERFSAQQFPDLHSELNLSSLELGDSALYFCASSLGLAGATYEQYFGPGTRLTVT.

The J gene is TRBJ2-5, the V gene TRBV2; D gene unclear. Between the trimmed V and J ends, which lost 4 bases and 5 bases, there was a span of 11 bases. CDR1 and CDR2 (germline): SNHLY, FYNNEI. The CDR3 extends over 13 amino acids. The CDR3 DNA follows: TGTGCCAGCAGTGTAAGCATGGCCGAGACCCAGTACTTC. Protein product: CASSVSMAETQYF.

The chain joins TRBV6-1 to TRBJ1-4; D gene unclear. V lost 2 bases, J lost 8 bases, and 6 bases lay in between. The CDR3 sequence is 12 residues long. Germline-derived CDR1 and CDR2 are MNHNS and SASEGT. CDR3 sequence: CASSELGEKLFF. CDR3 coding DNA: TGTGCCAGCAGTGAACTGGGAGAAAAACTGTTTTTT.

Note on this clone: This specimen includes other DNA sequences encoding the same CDR3. The gene calls are TRBV3-1 (or the pseudogene TRBV3-2) and TRBJ2-1; weak D call: TRBD2 (7 bases). CDR1 and CDR2 from the germline V gene are LGHDT and YNNKEL (reference sequence). The CDR3 sequence is 16 residues long. Trimming removed 0 bases at V and 3 bases at J, with 12 bases between. The CDR3 is CASSQDRGGDYNEQFF. The CDR3 DNA reads as TGTGCCAGCAGCCAAGATAGAGGGGGGGACTACAATGAGCAGTTCTTC.

The V gene is TRBV3-1 (or the pseudogene TRBV3-2), the J gene TRBJ1-2; 8 bases agree with TRBD1. This CDR3 comprises 16 residues. CDR1 and CDR2 from the germline V gene are LGHDT and YNNKEL (reference sequence). The junction had 9 bases not matched to a gene; V was cut back by 0 bases and J by 6 bases. The CDR3 here is CASSQELGRGLNGYTF. The CDR3 DNA reads TGTGCCAGCAGCCAAGAGTTGGGCAGGGGGCTCAATGGCTACACCTTC.

Here the CDR3 DNA reads TGTGCCAGCAGCTTAGCAGGGCCCTCTGGGGCCAACGTCCTGACTTTC. Amino acid sequence: CASSLAGPSGANVLTF. The V and J genes are TRBV7-9 and TRBJ2-6; D not certain. The V gene's germline CDR1 is SEHNR and CDR2 FQNEAQ (reference sequence). Trimming cost V 0 bases and J 0 bases, with 6 bases left between them. The CDR3 loop spans 16 amino acids.

The chain links TRBV3-1 (or the pseudogene TRBV3-2) to TRBJ1-2; D might be TRBD1 (6 bases). Germline-derived CDR1 and CDR2 are LGHDT and YNNKEL (reference sequence). The CDR3 covers 14 residues. V was pared by 4 bases and J by 7 bases, with 16 bases between. The CDR3 region is CASSPAARGAGYTF. In DNA form, the CDR3 reads TGTGCCAGCAGCCCAGCTGCCAGGGGTGCTGGCTACACCTTC.

V is TRBV30 and J is TRBJ2-7, with D possibly being TRBD2 (5 bases). Trimming left V 0 bases short and J 2 bases short, with 11 bases between. There are 14 residues in the CDR3. The germline V gene encodes CDR1 GTSNPN and CDR2 SVGIG (reference sequence). The CDR3 sequence: CAWSVPTTTYEQYF. The CDR3 DNA reads as TGTGCCTGGAGTGTACCGACTACCACCTACGAGCAGTACTTC.

A remark on this clone: One junction end disagrees with the germline gene, perhaps due to a read error. This chain connects TRBV6-1 to TRBJ2-3; D remains unclear. Germline assignment: CDR1 MNHNS and CDR2 SASEGT. The length of the CDR3 is 12 residues. CDR3 in DNA: TGTGCCAGCCGTGATGGCACAGATACGCAGTATTTT. Amino acids: CASRDGTDTQYF.

The rearrangement uses TRBV6-4 and TRBJ1-2; D not certain. This CDR3 has 12 residues. Trimming took 3 bases from V and 8 from J, leaving 10 bases between them. Germline V gives CDR1 MRHNA, CDR2 SNTAGT. The CDR3 DNA is TGTGCCAGCAGTGAGCCCCCGGGGGGCTACACCTTC. The encoded protein is CASSEPPGGYTF.

The chain is built from TRBV14 and TRBJ2-3; 10 positions agree with TRBD2. Trimming at V came to 0 bases and at J to 14 bases, leaving 5 bases not matched to a gene. The germline CDR1 and CDR2 sequences are SGHDN and FVKESK. The CDR3 spans 13 residues. This chain's CDR3 is CASSQEEGLAVYF. As DNA, the CDR3 is TGTGCCAGCAGCCAAGAGGAAGGACTAGCGGTGTATTTT.

V gene TRBV3-1 (or the pseudogene TRBV3-2) combines with J gene TRBJ2-5; D may be TRBD2 (6 bases). The germline gives CDR1 LGHDT, CDR2 YNNKEL (reference sequence). There are 16 residues in the CDR3. The V end was cut by 4 bases, the J end by 4 bases, with 19 bases between. Here the CDR3 DNA reads TGTGCCAGCAGCCCCCTATTCGGAGGGAATGGAGAGACCCAGTACTTC. Its protein product is CASSPLFGGNGETQYF.

V usage is TRBV5-5 and J usage is TRBJ1-1, with D perhaps TRBD1 (5 bases). Per germline, CDR1 SGHKS and CDR2 YYEKEE (reference sequence). V gave up 3 bases and J gave up 6 bases, with 18 bases separating them. CDR3 length: 15 residues. CDR3 in DNA: TGTGCCAGCAGCTCGGTCAACCTACTCAGGGCTGAAGCTTTCTTT. It encodes CASSSVNLLRAEAFF.

The V and J genes are TRBV6-5 and TRBJ2-6; D uncertain. V was clipped by 6 bases and J by 0 bases, with 9 bases between them. In germline, CDR1 is MNHEY, CDR2 SVGAGI. The CDR3 is 15 residues long. CDR3 DNA sequence: TGTGCCAGCAGGCCGGGTCCCTCTGGGGCCAACGTCCTGACTTTC. It specifies CASRPGPSGANVLTF.

Points on this clone: Within the sample, other DNA sequences also encode this same CDR3. The chain has TRBV7-2 and TRBJ2-1, with 8 bases aligning to TRBD1. Germline lookup yields CDR1 SGHTA and CDR2 FQGNSA. The CDR3 runs to 16 residues. V shed 3 bases, J shed 8 bases, and the junction held 12 bases outside the gene matches. The CDR3 loop reads CASSLRNRGINDEQFF. The CDR3 DNA reads TGTGCCAGCAGCTTGAGAAACAGGGGGATAAACGATGAGCAGTTCTTC.

This chain connects TRBV10-3 to TRBJ1-6; D uncertain. Per the germline V gene, CDR1 is ENHRY and CDR2 is SYGVKD. V was pared by 5 bases and J by 4 bases, with 3 bases between. CDR3 length: 12 amino acids. CDR3 protein: CAISSYNSPLHF. CDR3 sequence (DNA): TGTGCCATCAGTTCGTATAATTCACCCCTCCACTTT.

The chain has TRBV5-6 and TRBJ1-1, with a tentative D call TRBD1 (6 bases). Deletions cut 2 bases from V and 4 bases from J, with 9 bases between. The CDR3 consists of 13 residues. The germline V gene has CDR1 SGHDT and CDR2 YYEEEE. CDR3 in amino acids: CASSLYRVTEAFF. In DNA form, the CDR3 reads TGTGCCAGCAGCTTATACAGGGTCACTGAAGCTTTCTTT.

The chain combines TRBV18 with TRBJ1-1, with 7 bases identical to TRBD1. Germline lookup yields CDR1 KGHSH and CDR2 LQKENI. With 3 bases clipped from V and 2 bases from J, the junction kept 3 bases outside the gene matches. The CDR3 runs 14 residues. The CDR3 nucleotides are TGTGCCAGCTCACCGGGACAGATTAACACTGAAGCTTTCTTT. Its translation is CASSPGQINTEAFF.

The chain joins TRBV24-1 to TRBJ2-3; D gene unclear. The V gene lost 5 bases and the J gene lost 3 bases, with 8 bases spanning the gap. Germline CDR1 reads KGHDR; CDR2 reads SFDVKD. This CDR3 is 13 amino acids long. CDR3 sequence: CATSVGRTDTQYF. CDR3 bases: TGTGCCACCAGTGTCGGCAGAACAGATACGCAGTATTTT.

This clone was seen only a few times. V and J are TRBV27 and TRBJ2-6; D ambiguous. Germline CDR1 is MNHEY and CDR2 is SMNVEV (reference sequence). CDR3 length: 15 residues. Trimming cost V 3 bases and J 2 bases, with 8 bases left between them. CDR3 protein: CASSLLDTGANVLTF. CDR3 coding DNA: TGTGCCAGCAGTTTGCTGGATACTGGGGCCAACGTCCTGACTTTC.